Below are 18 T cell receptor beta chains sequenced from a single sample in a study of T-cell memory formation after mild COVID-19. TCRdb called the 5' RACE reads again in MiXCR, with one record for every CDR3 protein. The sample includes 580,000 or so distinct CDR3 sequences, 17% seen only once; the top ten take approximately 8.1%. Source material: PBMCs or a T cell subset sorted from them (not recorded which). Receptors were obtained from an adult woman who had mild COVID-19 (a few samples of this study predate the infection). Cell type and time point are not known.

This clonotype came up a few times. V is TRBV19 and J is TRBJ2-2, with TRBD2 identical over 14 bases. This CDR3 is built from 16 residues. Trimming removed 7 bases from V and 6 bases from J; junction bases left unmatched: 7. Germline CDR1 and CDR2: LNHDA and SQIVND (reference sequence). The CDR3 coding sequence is TGTGCCAGTATGCCTCCGGGACTAGCGGGAGCCGGGGAGCTGTTTTTT. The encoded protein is CASMPPGLAGAGELFF.

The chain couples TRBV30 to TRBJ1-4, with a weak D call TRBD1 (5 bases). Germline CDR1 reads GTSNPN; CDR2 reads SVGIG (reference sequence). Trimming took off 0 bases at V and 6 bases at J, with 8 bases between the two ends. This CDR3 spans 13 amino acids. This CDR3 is CAWSVQAHEKLFF. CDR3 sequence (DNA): TGTGCCTGGAGTGTACAGGCTCATGAAAAACTGTTTTTT.

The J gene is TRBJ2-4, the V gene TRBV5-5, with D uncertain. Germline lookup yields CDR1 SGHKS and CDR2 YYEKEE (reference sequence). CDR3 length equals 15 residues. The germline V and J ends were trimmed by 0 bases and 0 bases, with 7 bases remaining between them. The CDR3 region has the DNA TGTGCCAGCAGCTTGGCCACCCTAGCCAAAAACATTCAGTACTTC. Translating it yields CASSLATLAKNIQYF.

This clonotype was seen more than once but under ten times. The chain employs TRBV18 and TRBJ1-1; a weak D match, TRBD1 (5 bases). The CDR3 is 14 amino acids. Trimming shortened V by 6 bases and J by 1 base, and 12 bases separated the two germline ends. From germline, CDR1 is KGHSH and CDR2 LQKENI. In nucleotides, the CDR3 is TGTGCCAGCTCTCGGGGGACGGCGAACACTGAAGCTTTCTTT. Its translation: CASSRGTANTEAFF.

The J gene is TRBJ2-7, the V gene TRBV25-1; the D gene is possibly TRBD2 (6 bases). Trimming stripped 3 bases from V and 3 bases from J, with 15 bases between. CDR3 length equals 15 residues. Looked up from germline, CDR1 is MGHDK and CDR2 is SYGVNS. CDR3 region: CASSEGGGANYEQYF. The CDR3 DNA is TGTGCCAGCAGTGAGGGGGGTGGGGCAAACTACGAGCAGTACTTC.

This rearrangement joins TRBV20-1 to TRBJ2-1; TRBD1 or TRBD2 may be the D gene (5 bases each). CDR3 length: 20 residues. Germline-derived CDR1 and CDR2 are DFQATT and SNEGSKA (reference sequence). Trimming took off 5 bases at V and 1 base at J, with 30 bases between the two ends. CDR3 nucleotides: TGCAGTGCTCAAGTTATCGGGCAGGGCCTCTTATCGGGGTCCTACAATGAGCAGTTCTTC. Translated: CSAQVIGQGLLSGSYNEQFF.

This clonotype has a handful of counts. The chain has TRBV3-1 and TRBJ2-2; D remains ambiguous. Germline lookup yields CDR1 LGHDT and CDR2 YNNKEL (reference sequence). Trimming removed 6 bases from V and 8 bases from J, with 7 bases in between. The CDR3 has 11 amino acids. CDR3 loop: CASSEGGELFF. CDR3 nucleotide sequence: TGTGCCAGCAGTGAAGGTGGGGAGCTGTTTTTT.

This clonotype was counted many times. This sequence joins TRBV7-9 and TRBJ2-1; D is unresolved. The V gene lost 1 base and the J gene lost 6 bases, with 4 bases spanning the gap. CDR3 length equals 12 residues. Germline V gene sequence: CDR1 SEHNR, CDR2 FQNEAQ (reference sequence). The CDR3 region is CASSLGSNEQFF. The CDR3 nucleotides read TGTGCCAGCAGCTTAGGTAGCAATGAGCAGTTCTTC.

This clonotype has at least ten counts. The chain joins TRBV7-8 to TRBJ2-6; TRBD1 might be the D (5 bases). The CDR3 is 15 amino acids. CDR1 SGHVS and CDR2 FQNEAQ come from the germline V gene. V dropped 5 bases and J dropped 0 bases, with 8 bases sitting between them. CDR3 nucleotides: TGTGCCAGCAGCCAACAGGTCTCTGGGGCCAACGTCCTGACTTTC. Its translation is CASSQQVSGANVLTF.

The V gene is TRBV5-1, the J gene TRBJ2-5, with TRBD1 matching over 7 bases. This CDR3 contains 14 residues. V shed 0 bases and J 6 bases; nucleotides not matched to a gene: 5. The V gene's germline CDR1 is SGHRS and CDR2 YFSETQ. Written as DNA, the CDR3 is TGCGCCAGCAGCTTGGGTACAGGGGAAAAGACCCAGTACTTC. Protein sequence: CASSLGTGEKTQYF.

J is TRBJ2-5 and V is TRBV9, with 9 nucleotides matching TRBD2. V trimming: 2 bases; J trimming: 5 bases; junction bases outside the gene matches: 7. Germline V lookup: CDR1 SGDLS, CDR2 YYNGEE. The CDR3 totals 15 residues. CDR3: CASSVGGGAPETQYF. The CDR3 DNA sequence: TGTGCCAGCAGCGTTGGCGGGGGGGCTCCGGAGACCCAGTACTTC.

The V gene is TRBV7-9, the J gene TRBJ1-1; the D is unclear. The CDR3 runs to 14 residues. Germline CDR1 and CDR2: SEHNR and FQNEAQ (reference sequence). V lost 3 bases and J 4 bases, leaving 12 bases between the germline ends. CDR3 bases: TGTGCCAGCAGCTTGGGTTCCGGGCGCACTGAAGCTTTCTTT. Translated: CASSLGSGRTEAFF.

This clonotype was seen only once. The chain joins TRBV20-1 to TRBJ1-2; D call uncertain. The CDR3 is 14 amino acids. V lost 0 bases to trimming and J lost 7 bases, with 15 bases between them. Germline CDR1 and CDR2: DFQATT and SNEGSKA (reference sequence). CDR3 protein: CSARDHARGGGYTF. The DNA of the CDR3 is TGCAGTGCTAGAGACCACGCCAGAGGAGGTGGCTACACCTTC.

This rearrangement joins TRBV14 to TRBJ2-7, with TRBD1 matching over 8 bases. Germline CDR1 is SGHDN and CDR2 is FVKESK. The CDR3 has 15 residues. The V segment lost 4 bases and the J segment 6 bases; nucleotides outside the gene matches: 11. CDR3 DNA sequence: TGTGCCAGCAGCCCGGCGACAGGGGTAATAGGCGAGCAGTACTTC. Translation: CASSPATGVIGEQYF.

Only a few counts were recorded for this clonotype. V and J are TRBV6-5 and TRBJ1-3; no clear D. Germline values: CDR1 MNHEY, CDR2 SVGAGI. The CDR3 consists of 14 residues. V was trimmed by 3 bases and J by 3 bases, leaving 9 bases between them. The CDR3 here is CASSYKSRGNTIYF. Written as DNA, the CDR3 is TGTGCCAGCAGTTATAAATCCCGTGGAAACACCATATATTTT.

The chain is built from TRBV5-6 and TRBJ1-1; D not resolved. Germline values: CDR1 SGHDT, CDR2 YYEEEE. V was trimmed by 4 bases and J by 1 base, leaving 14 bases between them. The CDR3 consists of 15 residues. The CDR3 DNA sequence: TGTGCCAGCAGCCCGGGAGGTCGCGAGAACACTGAAGCTTTCTTT. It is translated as CASSPGGRENTEAFF.

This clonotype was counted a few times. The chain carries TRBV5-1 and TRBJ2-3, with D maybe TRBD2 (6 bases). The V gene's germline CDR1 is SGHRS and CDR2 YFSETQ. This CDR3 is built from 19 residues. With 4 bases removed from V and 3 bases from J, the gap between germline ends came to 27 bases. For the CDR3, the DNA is TGCGCCAGCAGCCTAGCGTTGATAAGACAGCAAGCCTTGACAGATACGCAGTATTTT. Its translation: CASSLALIRQQALTDTQYF.

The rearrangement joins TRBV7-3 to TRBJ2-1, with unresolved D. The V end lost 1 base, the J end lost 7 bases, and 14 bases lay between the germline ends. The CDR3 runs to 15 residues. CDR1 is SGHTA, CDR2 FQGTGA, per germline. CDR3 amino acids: CASSLRPDPFNEQFF. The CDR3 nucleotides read TGTGCCAGCAGCTTAAGGCCCGACCCGTTTAATGAGCAGTTCTTC.